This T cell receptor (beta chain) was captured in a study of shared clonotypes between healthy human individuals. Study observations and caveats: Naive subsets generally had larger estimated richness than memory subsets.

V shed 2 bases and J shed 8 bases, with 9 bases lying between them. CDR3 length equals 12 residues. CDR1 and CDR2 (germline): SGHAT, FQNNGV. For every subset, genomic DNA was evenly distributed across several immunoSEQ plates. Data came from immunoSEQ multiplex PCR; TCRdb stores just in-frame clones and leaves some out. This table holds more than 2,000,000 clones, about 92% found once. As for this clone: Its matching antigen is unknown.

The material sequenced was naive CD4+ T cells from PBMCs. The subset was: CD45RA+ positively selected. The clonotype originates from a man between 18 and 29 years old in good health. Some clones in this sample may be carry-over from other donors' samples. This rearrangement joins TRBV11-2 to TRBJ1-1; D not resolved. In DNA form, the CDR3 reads TGTGCCAGCAGCTTATCCTTCAGGGAAGCTTTCTTT. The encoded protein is CASSLSFREAFF.